Below, one TCR beta chain is given with its context. This receptor's antigen is unknown. Nothing much larger sits one base from this clone, and base qualities are not available. Patients with a history of autoimmune disease or receiving systemic immunosuppression were excluded from the trial. Peripheral blood for TCR sequencing was collected from all dose cohorts at baseline, on cycle 4 day 1, and on cycle 7 day 1. The samples were drawn from a first-in-human, open-label, multicenter phase I dose-escalation trial of ivuxolimab. Adults with locally advanced or metastatic melanoma, renal cell carcinoma, hepatocellular carcinoma or head and neck squamous cell carcinoma were enrolled in the trial. Before TCR sequencing, CD4+ T cells and CD8+ T cells from peripheral blood were sorted into separate populations. This sample stems from a study of OX40 agonist ivuxolimab in advanced cancers. Background on the whole study: Ivuxolimab, which targeted the costimulatory receptor OX40 (CD134), was an agonistic, fully human IgG2 monoclonal antibody. Partial responses were achieved by three dose-escalation patients, of whom one had hepatocellular carcinoma and two had cutaneous melanoma. Peripheral TCRbeta sequencing aimed to test whether ivuxolimab altered TCR sequence diversity and caused clonal T-cell expansion. Intravenous ivuxolimab was administered to patients every 2 weeks at six dose levels: 0.01, 0.1, 0.3, 1.5, 3 and 10 mg/kg. Prior anti-PD-1, anti-PD-L1 or anti-CTLA-4 therapy was permitted, and checkpoint inhibitors had been received by roughly 42% of dose-escalation patients. A male proportion of almost 85% and a mean age of around 60 years, ranging from roughly 23 to 80, were recorded for the dose-escalation cohort. The paper describes the monotherapy dose-escalation part (N of about 54 patients) of the phase I trial of ivuxolimab. Of the roughly 51 patients in dose escalation, about 20 had hepatocellular carcinoma, about 15 had melanoma, 9 had renal cell carcinoma and 9 had head and neck cancer.

To sequence the TCRbeta CDR3 region, genomic DNA was isolated from the sorted cells. TCRbeta CDR3 regions were sequenced using the immunoSEQ Assay. TCRdb provides this immuneACCESS table in a form limited to in-frame rearrangements. Some clones are lacking; in checked studies, under half of them reflect an unresolved V gene, and why the rest are absent is not known. Counted in this sample were some 74,000 clones; more than 75% of them appeared once. Of the sample, less than 1% falls within the top ten clones. Between the V and J ends, shortened by 0 bases and 3 bases respectively, the junction contains 11 bases. Reading the germline V gene gives CDR1 MNHEY and CDR2 SVGAGI. From the cysteine through the phenylalanine, the CDR3 covers 15 amino acids. CDR3 DNA only is kept here, 45 bases in frame from base 1. The study at large found these results: After ivuxolimab, more expanded clones were found on average in CD8+ T cells than in CD4+ T cells. Clonal expansion of both CD4+ and CD8+ blood T cells was observed from baseline to week 6 at doses 0.1 to 3.0 mg/kg. In the 0.1-3.0 mg/kg groups, partial responders were among the patients with the lowest normalized peripheral clonal expansion, particularly in CD8+ T cells. The antigen specificity of the clonally expanded peripheral T cells was not determined. Low levels of normalized T-cell clonal expansion were also seen in some patients who did not respond.

Recombination connected TRBV6-5 to TRBJ1-1; tentative D gene TRBD1, with 6 bases matching. This material consisted of CD4+ or CD8+ T cells sorted from blood, taken in a trial of the OX40 agonist ivuxolimab. This clonotype was sampled from an adult with an advanced solid tumor such as melanoma, head and neck, liver or kidney cancer. The CDR3 in this case is CASSYSYREDTEAFF. In nucleotide form, the sequence is TGTGCCAGCAGTTACTCATACAGGGAGGACACTGAAGCTTTCTTT.